Below, one T cell receptor (beta chain) is given with its context. Its target is unknown. The sample comes from a study of regulatory T cells in long-lasting Graves disease. As for time point: persistent/refractory GD, antithyroid drugs over 5 years with positive TRAb. PBMC RNA served as the TCR library source. iRepertoire HTBI primers and Arm-PCR of CDR3 regions built TCR beta libraries. TCRdb recomputed calls from the multiplex PCR reads with MiXCR, one row per CDR3 protein. The table has about half a million distinct CDR3 sequences, approximately 23% seen once; the top ten hold about an eighth. Looked up from germline, CDR1 is SGHDT and CDR2 is YYEEEE. The CDR3 is 12 residues long. Germline trimming cut 4 bases from V and 7 bases from J; bases unmatched to any gene: 4. Study-wide results and caveats: Persistent-disease Graves' patients showed less TCR diversity than new cases. Analysis covered peripheral blood alone, not thyroid tissue. Persistent cases favored TRBV28, TRBJ1-2 and TRBJ2-5.

The material sequenced was peripheral blood mononuclear cells (PBMCs), taken when the disease was refractory, from a patient treated with antithyroid drugs. This clonotype was sampled from a female donor with Graves disease. V and J are TRBV5-6 and TRBJ1-1, with 7 nucleotides matching TRBD1. The CDR3 bases are TGTGCCAGCAGCCCCGGACAGGTTGAAGCTTTCTTT. Amino acid sequence: CASSPGQVEAFF.